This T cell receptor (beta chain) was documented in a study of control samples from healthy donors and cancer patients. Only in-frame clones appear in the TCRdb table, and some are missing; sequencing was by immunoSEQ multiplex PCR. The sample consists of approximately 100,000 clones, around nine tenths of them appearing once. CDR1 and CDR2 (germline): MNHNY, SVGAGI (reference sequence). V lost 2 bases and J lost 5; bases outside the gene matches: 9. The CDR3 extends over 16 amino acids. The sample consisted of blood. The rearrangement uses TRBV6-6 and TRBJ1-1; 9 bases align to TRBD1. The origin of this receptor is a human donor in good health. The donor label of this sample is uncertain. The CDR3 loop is CASSYQGQGPGTEAFF. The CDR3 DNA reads TGTGCCAGCAGTTACCAAGGACAGGGGCCGGGAACTGAAGCTTTCTTT.